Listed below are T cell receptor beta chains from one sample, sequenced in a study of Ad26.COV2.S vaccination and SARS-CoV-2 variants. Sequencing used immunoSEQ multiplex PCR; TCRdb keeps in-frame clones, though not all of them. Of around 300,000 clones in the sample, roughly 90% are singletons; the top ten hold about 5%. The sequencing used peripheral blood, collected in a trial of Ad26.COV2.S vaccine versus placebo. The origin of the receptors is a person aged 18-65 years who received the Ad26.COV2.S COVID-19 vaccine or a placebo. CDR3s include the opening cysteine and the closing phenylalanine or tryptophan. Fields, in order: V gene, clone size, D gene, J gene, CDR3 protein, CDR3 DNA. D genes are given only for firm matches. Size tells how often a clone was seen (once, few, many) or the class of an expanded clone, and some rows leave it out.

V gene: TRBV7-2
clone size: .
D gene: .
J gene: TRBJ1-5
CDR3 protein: CASSLEGRGNQPQHF
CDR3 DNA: TGTGCCAGCAGCTTAGAGGGGCGGGGCAATCAGCCCCAGCATTTT

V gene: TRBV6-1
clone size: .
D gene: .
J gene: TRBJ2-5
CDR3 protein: CASSEATGRARETQYF
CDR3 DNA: TGTGCCAGCAGTGAAGCGACAGGGAGGGCTCGGGAGACCCAGTACTTC

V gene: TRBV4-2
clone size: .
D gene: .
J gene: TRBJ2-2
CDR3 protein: CASSLPGWNTGELFF
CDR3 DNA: TGTGCCAGCAGCCTTCCGGGGTGGAACACCGGGGAGCTGTTTTTT

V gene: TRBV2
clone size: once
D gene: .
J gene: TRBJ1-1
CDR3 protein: CASRDRQWNTEAFF
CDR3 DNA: TGTGCCAGCAGGGACCGACAGTGGAACACTGAAGCTTTCTTT

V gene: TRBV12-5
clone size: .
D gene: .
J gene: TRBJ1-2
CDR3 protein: CASGLGGTAPLSGGYTF
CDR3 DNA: TGTGCTAGTGGTTTGGGCGGGACCGCCCCCTTATCTGGGGGCTACACCTTC

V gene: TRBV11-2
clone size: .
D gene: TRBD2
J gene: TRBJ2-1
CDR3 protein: CASSVGASGSSEQFF
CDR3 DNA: TGTGCCAGCAGCGTAGGGGCTAGCGGGAGTAGTGAGCAGTTCTTC

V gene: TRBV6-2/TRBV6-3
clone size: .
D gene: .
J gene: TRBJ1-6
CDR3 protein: CASSPGRYNSPLHF
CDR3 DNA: TGTGCCAGCAGCCCCGGACGGTATAATTCACCCCTCCACTTT

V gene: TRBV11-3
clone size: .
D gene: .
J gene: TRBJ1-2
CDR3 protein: CASSLSHMGGYTF
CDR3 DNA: TGTGCCAGCAGCCTGTCACACATGGGGGGCTACACCTTC

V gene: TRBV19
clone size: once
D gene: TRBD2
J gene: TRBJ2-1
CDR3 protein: CASKRTSGVYNEQFF
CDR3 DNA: TGTGCCAGTAAAAGGACTAGCGGAGTTTACAATGAGCAGTTCTTC

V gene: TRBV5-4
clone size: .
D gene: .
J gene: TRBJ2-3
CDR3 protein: CASSTGLPTDTQYF
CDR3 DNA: TGTGCCAGCAGCACGGGACTCCCCACAGATACGCAGTATTTT

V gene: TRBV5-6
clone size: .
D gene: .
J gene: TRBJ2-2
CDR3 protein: CASSPLGRGFGELFF
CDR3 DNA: TGTGCCAGCAGCCCCCTGGGCAGGGGATTCGGGGAGCTGTTTTTT

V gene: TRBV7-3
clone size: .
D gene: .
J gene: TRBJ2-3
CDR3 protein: CASSFSLAKNTDTQYF
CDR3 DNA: TGTGCCAGCAGCTTCTCACTCGCCAAAAACACAGATACGCAGTATTTT

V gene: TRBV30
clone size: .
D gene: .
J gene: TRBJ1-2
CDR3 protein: CACFNAGATNYGYTF
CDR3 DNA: TGTGCCTGCTTTAACGCCGGGGCTACTAACTATGGCTACACCTTC

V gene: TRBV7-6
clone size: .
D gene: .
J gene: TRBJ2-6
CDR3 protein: CASSPGGSGANVLTF
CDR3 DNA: TGTGCCAGCAGCCCGGGCGGATCTGGGGCCAACGTCCTGACTTTC

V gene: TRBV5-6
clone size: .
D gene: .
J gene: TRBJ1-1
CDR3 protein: CASSSGADSPGHHRTEAFF
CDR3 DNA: TGTGCCAGCAGTTCGGGGGCAGATTCTCCGGGACACCATCGCACTGAAGCTTTCTTT

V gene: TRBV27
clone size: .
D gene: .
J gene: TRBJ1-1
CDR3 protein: CASRPTDAEGTEAFF
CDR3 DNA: TGTGCCAGCAGACCTACTGACGCCGAGGGGACTGAAGCTTTCTTT

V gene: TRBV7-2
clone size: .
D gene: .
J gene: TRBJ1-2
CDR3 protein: CASSLEAYNYGYTF
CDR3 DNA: TGTGCCAGCAGCTTAGAGGCATATAACTACGGCTACACCTTC

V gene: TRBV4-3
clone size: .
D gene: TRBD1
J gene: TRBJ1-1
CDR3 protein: CASSRVHETGGDTEAFF
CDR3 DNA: TGCGCCAGCAGCCGAGTTCACGAGACAGGGGGAGACACTGAAGCTTTCTTT

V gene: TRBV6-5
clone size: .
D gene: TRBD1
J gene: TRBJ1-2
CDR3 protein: CASSFTGTGINGYTF
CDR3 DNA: TGTGCCAGCAGTTTCACCGGGACAGGCATAAATGGCTACACCTTC

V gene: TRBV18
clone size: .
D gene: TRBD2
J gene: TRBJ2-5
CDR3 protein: CASSRIPTSGMETQYF
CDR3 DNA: TGTGCCAGCTCCCGAATCCCCACTAGCGGGATGGAGACCCAGTACTTC

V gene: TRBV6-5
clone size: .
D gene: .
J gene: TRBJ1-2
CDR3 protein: CASSRTANYGYTF
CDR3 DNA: TGTGCCAGCAGTCGGACAGCCAACTATGGCTACACCTTC

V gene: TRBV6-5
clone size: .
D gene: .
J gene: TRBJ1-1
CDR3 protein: CASTGDGMNTEAFF
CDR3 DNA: TGTGCCAGCACCGGGGACGGAATGAACACTGAAGCTTTCTTT

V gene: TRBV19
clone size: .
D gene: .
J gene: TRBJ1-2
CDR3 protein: CASSFTSRVLEGYTF
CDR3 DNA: TGTGCCAGTAGTTTCACGTCCAGGGTCCTGGAAGGCTACACCTTC

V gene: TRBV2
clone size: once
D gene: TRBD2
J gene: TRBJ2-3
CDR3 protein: CASSKLAGFTDTQYF
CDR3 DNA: TGTGCCAGCAGTAAACTAGCGGGGTTCACAGATACGCAGTATTTT

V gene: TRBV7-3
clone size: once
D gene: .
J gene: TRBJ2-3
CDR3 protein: CASSLIGGTNTDTQYF
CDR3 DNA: TGTGCCAGCAGCTTAATTGGCGGGACCAACACAGATACGCAGTATTTT

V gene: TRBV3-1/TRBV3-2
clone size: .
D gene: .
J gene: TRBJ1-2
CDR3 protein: CASSQSRLYGYTF
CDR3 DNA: TGTGCCAGCAGCCAATCTAGGCTCTATGGCTACACCTTC

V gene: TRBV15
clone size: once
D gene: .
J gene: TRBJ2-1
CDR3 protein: CATSSWDLGGAYNEQFF
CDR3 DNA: TGTGCCACCAGCAGCTGGGATTTAGGGGGAGCCTACAATGAGCAGTTCTTC

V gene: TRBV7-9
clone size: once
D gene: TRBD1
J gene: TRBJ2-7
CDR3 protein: CASSLAQGDRLF
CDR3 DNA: TGTGCCAGCAGCTTAGCCCAGGGGGACCGTCTATTC

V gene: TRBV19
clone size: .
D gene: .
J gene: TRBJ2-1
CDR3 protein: CASSTQGPNYNEQFF
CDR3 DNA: TGTGCCAGTAGTACCCAAGGGCCTAACTACAATGAGCAGTTCTTC

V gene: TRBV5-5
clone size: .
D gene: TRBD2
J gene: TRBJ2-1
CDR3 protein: CASSPGLAGAVEQFF
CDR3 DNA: TGTGCCAGCAGCCCCGGACTAGCGGGAGCAGTTGAGCAGTTCTTC

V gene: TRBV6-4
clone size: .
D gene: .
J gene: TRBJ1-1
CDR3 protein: CASSESWTNTEAFF
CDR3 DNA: TGTGCCAGCAGTGAATCCTGGACCAACACTGAAGCTTTCTTT

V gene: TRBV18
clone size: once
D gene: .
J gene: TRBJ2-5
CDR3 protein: CASSPRMVGAETQYF
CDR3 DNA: TGTGCCAGCTCACCACGCATGGTGGGAGCAGAGACCCAGTACTTC

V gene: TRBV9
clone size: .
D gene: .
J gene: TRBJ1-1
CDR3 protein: CASSQRSNVDTEAFF
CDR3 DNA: TGTGCCAGCAGCCAGAGAAGTAATGTGGACACTGAAGCTTTCTTT

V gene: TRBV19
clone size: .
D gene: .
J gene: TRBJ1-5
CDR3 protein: CASSPGTSGVLNQPQHF
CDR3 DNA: TGTGCCAGTAGTCCCGGAACTTCAGGTGTACTCAATCAGCCCCAGCATTTT

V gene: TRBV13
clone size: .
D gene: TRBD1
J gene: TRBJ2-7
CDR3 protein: CASSLARQGAQEQYF
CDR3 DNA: TGTGCCAGCAGCTTAGCGAGACAGGGGGCGCAGGAGCAGTACTTC

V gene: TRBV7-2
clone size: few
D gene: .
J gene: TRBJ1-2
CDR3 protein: CASRRAEDGYTF
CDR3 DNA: TGTGCCAGCCGCAGGGCCGAAGATGGCTACACCTTC

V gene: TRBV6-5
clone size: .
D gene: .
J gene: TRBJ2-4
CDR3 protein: CASMGRLAKNIQYF
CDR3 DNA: TGTGCCAGCATGGGCCGCCTAGCCAAAAACATTCAGTACTTC

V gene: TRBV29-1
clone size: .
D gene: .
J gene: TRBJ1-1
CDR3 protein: CSAGRTEAFF
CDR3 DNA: TGCAGCGCTGGACGGACTGAAGCTTTCTTT

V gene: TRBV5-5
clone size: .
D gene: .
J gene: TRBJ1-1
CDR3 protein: CASTHGEQGRYTEAFF
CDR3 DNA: TGTGCCAGCACCCACGGGGAACAGGGTCGTTACACTGAAGCTTTCTTT

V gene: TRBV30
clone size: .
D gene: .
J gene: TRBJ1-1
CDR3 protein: CAWGGGAEAFF
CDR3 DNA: TGTGCCTGGGGAGGGGGGGCTGAAGCTTTCTTT

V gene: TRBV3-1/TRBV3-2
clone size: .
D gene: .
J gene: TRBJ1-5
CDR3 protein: CASSQGISNQPQHF
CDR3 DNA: TGTGCCAGCAGCCAAGGGATTAGCAATCAGCCCCAGCATTTT

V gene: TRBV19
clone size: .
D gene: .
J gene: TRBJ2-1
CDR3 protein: CASSLGHYNEQFF
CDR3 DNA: TGTGCCAGTAGTTTGGGACACTACAATGAGCAGTTCTTC

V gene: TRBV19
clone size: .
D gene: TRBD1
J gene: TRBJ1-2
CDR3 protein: CASRVTGGANYGYTF
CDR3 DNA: TGTGCCAGTAGGGTGACAGGGGGCGCAAACTATGGCTACACCTTC

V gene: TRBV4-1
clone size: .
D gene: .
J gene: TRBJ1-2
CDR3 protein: CASSQMDANYGYTF
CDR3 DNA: TGCGCCAGCAGCCAAATGGACGCTAACTATGGCTACACCTTC

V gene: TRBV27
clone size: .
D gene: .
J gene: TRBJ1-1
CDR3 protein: CASSLLFRGGNTEAFF
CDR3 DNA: TGTGCCAGCAGTTTACTATTCAGGGGAGGAAACACTGAAGCTTTCTTT

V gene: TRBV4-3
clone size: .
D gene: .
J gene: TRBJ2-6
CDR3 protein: CASSQERAVLAGANVLTF
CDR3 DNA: TGCGCCAGCAGCCAAGAGAGGGCGGTTCTCGCTGGGGCCAACGTCCTGACTTTC

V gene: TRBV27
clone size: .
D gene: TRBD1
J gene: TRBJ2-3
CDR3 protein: CASRTGGFPDTQYF
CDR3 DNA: TGTGCCAGCAGGACAGGGGGCTTCCCAGATACGCAGTATTTT

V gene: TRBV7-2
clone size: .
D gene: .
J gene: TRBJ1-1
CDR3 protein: CASSLARGSTEAFF
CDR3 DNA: TGTGCCAGCAGCTTAGCGCGGGGTAGCACTGAAGCTTTCTTT

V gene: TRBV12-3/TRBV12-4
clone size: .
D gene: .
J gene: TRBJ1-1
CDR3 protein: CASSRDANTEAFF
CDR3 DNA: TGTGCCAGCAGTCGGGACGCTAACACTGAAGCTTTCTTT

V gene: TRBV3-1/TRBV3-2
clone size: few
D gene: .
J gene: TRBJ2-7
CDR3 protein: CASSQDGSFSYEQYF
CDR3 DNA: TGTGCCAGCAGCCAAGACGGGTCCTTCTCCTACGAGCAGTACTTC

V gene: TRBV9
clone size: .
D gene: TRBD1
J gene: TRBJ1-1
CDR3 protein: CASSVVGGGLSDTEAFF
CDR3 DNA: TGTGCCAGCAGCGTAGTGGGAGGGGGCCTTTCCGACACTGAAGCTTTCTTT

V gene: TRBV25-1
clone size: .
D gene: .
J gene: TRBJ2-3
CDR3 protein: CASSEIGKRTDTQYF
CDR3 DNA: TGTGCCAGCAGTGAGATCGGTAAGAGGACAGATACGCAGTATTTT

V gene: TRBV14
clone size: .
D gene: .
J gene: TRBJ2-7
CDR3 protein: CASSLLGDEQYF
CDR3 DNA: TGTGCCAGCAGCCTTTTGGGGGACGAGCAGTACTTC